This TCR beta chain is from a study of T cell responses to AZD1222 COVID-19 vaccine. V shed 3 bases, J shed 7 bases, and the junction held 12 bases outside the gene matches. The germline V gene has CDR1 SGDLS and CDR2 YYNGEE. CDR3 length: 15 residues. Analyses pooled second doses at about 4 or about 12 weeks. Comments on this clone: Its specificity is unknown.

The repertoire was sequenced with immunoSEQ multiplex PCR; TCRdb's copy has only in-frame clones and lacks some. This table has tens of thousands of clones, around nine tenths appearing once. Study results and caveats: Repertoires in all cases were sampled only once the peak T cell response had passed. Reports indicate that nearly half of spike-specific TCRs are directed at unmutated variant regions.

The sequences come from peripheral blood, collected 28 days after the second AZD1222 dose. The source is an adult who received the AZD1222 COVID-19 vaccine. The chain has TRBV9 and TRBJ2-7; 8 bases line up with TRBD1. The DNA of the CDR3 is TGTGCCAGCAGCGCAGACAGGGGTTTAAATCAGGAGCAGTACTTC. The encoded protein is CASSADRGLNQEQYF.